This TCR beta chain was sequenced during a study of response to subunit inactivated influenza vaccine. TCRdb re-analysed the RT-PCR reads in MiXCR, keeping a single row per CDR3 protein. The profile shows about 480,000 distinct CDR3 sequences, roughly 13% of them singletons. Study-level points and caveats: A suggestion made by the authors is that each seasonal influenza vaccination recruits few new T cells.

The CDR3 is 12 amino acids. Trimming cost V 7 bases and J 8 bases, with 12 bases left between them. A remark on this clonotype: The antigen is unknown.

The receptor comes from a man in his forties or fifties who received an inactivated influenza vaccine. Source: PBMCs from blood, taken roughly 6 weeks after vaccination. The J gene is TRBJ2-1, the V gene TRBV12-3 or TRBV12-4; TRBD2 might be the D (6 bases). The DNA of the CDR3 is TGTGCCAGCACCATGGGGGGACATGAGCAGTTCTTC. It yields the protein CASTMGGHEQFF.